These 18 T cell receptor beta chains were sequenced from one sample in a study of T cells after yellow fever vaccination. TCRdb fed the 5' RACE reads into MiXCR, producing one record per CDR3 protein. The sample shows 310,000 or so distinct CDR3 sequences, approximately 3.8% of them seen only once. The input for sequencing was PBMCs, taken on the day of the yellow fever booster vaccination. The receptors derive from a man between 18 and 35 years old who received the YFV17D yellow fever vaccine.

This clonotype was seen at least ten times. The rearrangement joins TRBV29-1 to TRBJ2-1, with TRBD2 matching 8 bases. The ends lost 5 bases at V and 4 bases at J; junction bases unmatched: 10. Germline V gene lookup returns CDR1 SQVTM and CDR2 ANQGSEA. The CDR3 length is 15 residues. The CDR3 spells CSVSLAGTSYNEQFF. CDR3 bases: TGCAGCGTTTCGTTAGCGGGGACGTCTTACAATGAGCAGTTCTTC.

This clonotype was observed a handful of times. The V gene is TRBV24-1, the J gene TRBJ1-2; D might be TRBD1 (5 bases). V lost 4 bases and J lost 1, with 9 bases in between. The CDR3 extends over 14 amino acids. Germline V gene lookup returns CDR1 KGHDR and CDR2 SFDVKD. CDR3 sequence (DNA): TGTGCCACCAGTGAGGCAGGGATTAACTATGGCTACACCTTC. Translating it yields CATSEAGINYGYTF.

The table lists this clonotype with a few counts. The chain links TRBV13 to TRBJ2-5, with 14 bases fitting TRBD2. This CDR3 has 19 residues. J gave up 6 bases and V 4 bases, and 16 bases lay outside the gene matches. Germline CDR1 reads PRHDT; CDR2 reads FYEKMQ (reference sequence). The CDR3 DNA follows: TGTGCCAGCAGCTCCTTCTACCTTCTGACTAGCGGGGGGGGGAAGACCCAGTACTTC. This encodes CASSSFYLLTSGGGKTQYF. The full variable domain, with the rest looked up from reference TRBV13 and TRBJ2-5, is AAGVIQSPRHLIKEKRETATLKCYPIPRHDTVYWYQQGPGQDPQFLISFYEKMQSDKGSIPDRFSAQQFSDYHSELNMSSLELGDSALYFCASSSFYLLTSGGGKTQYFGPGTRLLVL.

This clonotype was observed a handful of times. The chain links TRBV2 to TRBJ1-5; D call uncertain. The germline V gene encodes CDR1 SNHLY and CDR2 FYNNEI. Trimming pared 1 base from V and 2 bases from J, leaving 6 bases between. The CDR3 is 14 residues long. CDR3 in amino acids: CASSEGRGNQPQHF. CDR3 DNA: TGTGCCAGCAGTGAAGGCAGAGGCAATCAGCCCCAGCATTTT. The variable domain in full, completed from reference TRBV2 and TRBJ1-5, reads EPEVTQTPSHQVTQMGQEVILRCVPISNHLYFYWYRQILGQKVEFLVSFYNNEISEKSEIFDDQFSVERPDGSNFTLKIRSTKLEDSAMYFCASSEGRGNQPQHFGDGTRLSIL.

This clonotype was seen a few times. The V call is TRBV18, the J call TRBJ2-5; 8 nucleotides match TRBD1. The CDR3 consists of 14 residues. Germline CDR1 reads KGHSH; CDR2 reads LQKENI. Trimming at V came to 4 bases and at J to 3 bases, leaving 4 bases not matched to a gene. CDR3 residues: CASSLRGREETQYF. DNA of the CDR3: TGTGCCAGCTCACTCAGGGGGCGCGAAGAGACCCAGTACTTC. Variable domain in full (rest from reference TRBV18 and TRBJ2-5): NAGVMQNPRHLVRRRGQEARLRCSPMKGHSHVYWYRQLPEEGLKFMVYLQKENIIDESGMPKERFSAEFPKEGPSILRIQQVVRGDSAAYFCASSLRGREETQYFGPGTRLLVL.

The chain links TRBV4-1 to TRBJ2-2; D gene ambiguous. Germline V gene lookup returns CDR1 MGHRA and CDR2 YSYEKL. V shed 4 bases and J shed 5 bases, with 14 bases lying between them. The CDR3 length is 15 residues. The CDR3 region is CASSRNSRLTGELFF. CDR3 sequence (DNA): TGCGCCAGCAGCCGAAACAGCCGTTTAACCGGGGAGCTGTTTTTT.

This clonotype was detected many times. The V and J genes are TRBV7-2 and TRBJ2-7; the match to TRBD1 covers 8 bases. Germline values: CDR1 SGHTA, CDR2 FQGNSA. The ends lost 4 bases at V and 6 bases at J; junction bases unmatched: 5. The CDR3 runs to 13 residues. The CDR3 is CASSWTGRFEQYF. CDR3 DNA sequence: TGTGCCAGCAGCTGGACAGGGCGCTTCGAGCAGTACTTC.

The sample holds a few counts of this clonotype. This rearrangement joins TRBV28 to TRBJ1-1; D unresolved. Trimming stripped 5 bases from V and 6 bases from J, with 7 bases between. This CDR3 has 11 amino acids. In germline, CDR1 is MDHEN, CDR2 SYDVKM. The CDR3 spells CASSRLSEAFF. The CDR3 DNA sequence: TGTGCCAGCAGTCGATTGTCTGAAGCTTTCTTT.

In this sample, this clonotype turned up many times. The CDR3 DNA reads TGTGCCAGCAGCCCGGATAAGAACTATGGCTACACCTTC. It is translated as CASSPDKNYGYTF. The genes are TRBV7-2 and TRBJ1-2; D remains ambiguous. The germline V and J ends were trimmed by 5 bases and 2 bases, with 9 bases remaining between them. CDR1 is SGHTA and CDR2 is FQGNSA in the germline V gene. CDR3 length: 13 residues.

This chain uses TRBV7-8 with TRBJ2-1; 15 bases fit TRBD2. The CDR3 extends over 17 amino acids. CDR1 SGHVS and CDR2 FQNEAQ come from the germline V gene. J gave up 10 bases and V 5 bases, and 12 bases lay outside the gene matches. The CDR3: CASSLQEGLAGGNEQFF. The CDR3, as DNA: TGTGCCAGCAGCCTACAGGAGGGACTAGCGGGGGGTAACGAGCAGTTCTTC.

This clonotype has at least ten counts. The rearrangement links TRBV20-1 to TRBJ2-1, with 8 bases fitting TRBD2. The CDR3 extends over 14 amino acids. Germline CDR1 reads DFQATT; CDR2 reads SNEGSKA (reference sequence). J was trimmed by 0 bases and V by 6 bases; bases with no gene match: 4. The CDR3 coding sequence is TGCAGTGCCGGCCGGGGGGGCTCCTACAATGAGCAGTTCTTC. Translated: CSAGRGGSYNEQFF.

This clonotype has ten or more counts. The CDR3 here is CASSPDYSNTGELFF. CDR3 sequence (DNA): TGTGCCAGCAGCCCGGACTACTCGAACACCGGGGAGCTGTTTTTT. The genes are TRBV7-3 and TRBJ2-2; tentatively, D is TRBD2 (6 bases). CDR3 size: 15 residues. Trimming left V 5 bases short and J 0 bases short, with 10 bases between. The germline V gene encodes CDR1 SGHTA and CDR2 FQGTGA. The full variable domain, rest sourced from reference TRBV7-3 and TRBJ2-2, is GAGVSQTPSNKVTEKGKYVELRCDPISGHTALYWYRQSLGQGPEFLIYFQGTGAADDSGLPNDRFFAVRPEGSVSTLKIQRTERGDSAVYLCASSPDYSNTGELFFGEGSRLTVL.

This clonotype was counted many times. The chain couples TRBV20-1 to TRBJ1-1; the D is unclear. The V end lost 3 bases, the J end lost 4 bases, and 12 bases lay between the germline ends. Germline V gene sequence: CDR1 DFQATT, CDR2 SNEGSKA (reference sequence). The CDR3 sequence is 13 residues long. CDR3 sequence: CSASLGSGTEAFF. The DNA of the CDR3 is TGCAGTGCTAGCCTCGGATCGGGCACTGAAGCTTTCTTT.

The V call is TRBV7-9, the J call TRBJ2-1; D ambiguous. This CDR3 has 13 residues. CDR1 SEHNR and CDR2 FQNEAQ come from the germline V gene (reference sequence). Trimming shortened V by 5 bases and J by 5 bases, and 10 bases separated the two germline ends. The CDR3 bases are TGTGCCAGCAGCATATTCGACAACAATGAGCAGTTCTTC. The encoded protein is CASSIFDNNEQFF.

This clonotype was seen a few times. This rearrangement joins TRBV27 to TRBJ1-2; D gene unclear. The CDR3 spans 19 residues. Germline CDR1 reads MNHEY; CDR2 reads SMNVEV (reference sequence). Between the trimmed V and J ends, which lost 2 bases and 2 bases, there was a span of 24 bases. CDR3 DNA sequence: TGTGCCAGCAGTTTACAAGGATCTCCGCCCCTAGGGAGGAACTATGGCTACACCTTC. It specifies CASSLQGSPPLGRNYGYTF.

Ten or more counts support this clonotype. The chain is built from TRBV28 and TRBJ2-1; 7 bases match TRBD1. Trimming removed 7 bases from V and 5 bases from J; junction bases left unmatched: 8. Germline V gene data show CDR1 as MDHEN and CDR2 as SYDVKM. The CDR3 totals 14 residues. CDR3 nucleotide sequence: TGTGCCAGCACCCTTCGGGACAGAGACAATGAGCAGTTCTTC. Protein sequence: CASTLRDRDNEQFF.

J is TRBJ2-2 and V is TRBV2; maybe TRBD1 (5 bases). CDR3 length: 11 residues. Germline lookup yields CDR1 SNHLY and CDR2 FYNNEI. The V end was cut by 7 bases, the J end by 9 bases, with 9 bases between. CDR3: CASTLDRELFF. In nucleotides, the CDR3 is TGTGCCAGCACCTTGGACAGGGAGCTGTTTTTT.

This clonotype has a count of ten or more. The CDR3 bases are TGTGCCAGCAGCCAAGATCCCGGCCGGCCCGGGGAGCTGTTTTTT. Protein: CASSQDPGRPGELFF. The chain employs TRBV4-2 and TRBJ2-2; the D is unclear. Trimming cost V 0 bases and J 6 bases, with 11 bases left between them. This CDR3 is built from 15 residues. Germline CDR1 and CDR2: LGHNA and YNFKEQ.